The rows below give T cell receptor beta chains drawn from one sample of a study of T cells after yellow fever vaccination. TCRdb re-analysed the 5' RACE reads in MiXCR, keeping a single row per CDR3 protein. The table shows roughly 310,000 distinct CDR3 sequences, with 8% to 10% occurring only once. The material was PBMCs, obtained on the day of the first yellow fever vaccination. Receptors originate from a man in his late teens or twenties who received the YFV17D yellow fever vaccine. The conserved cysteine and the conserved F or W are not part of the CDR3 here.

v_gene	j_gene	CDR3aa
TRBV15	TRBJ2-3	ATSRVEGQQY
TRBV15	TRBJ2-2	ATSMQGTGELF
TRBV5-6	TRBJ2-3	ASSWTSGASTDTQY
TRBV12-3/TRBV12-4	TRBJ1-2	ASSAGWSGGYT
TRBV12-3/TRBV12-4	TRBJ2-3	ASSSTGGFKGTDTQY
TRBV29-1	TRBJ1-2	SVEDRVLHGYT
TRBV5-4	TRBJ2-5	ASSFGDEETQY
TRBV19	TRBJ1-5	ASSITEDSNQPQH
TRBV7-6	TRBJ2-1	ASGAGGPGEQF
TRBV28	TRBJ2-2	ASGKGGTGELF
TRBV6-2/TRBV6-3	TRBJ1-6	ASSYTQRSSPLH
TRBV7-6	TRBJ2-7	ASSSSPGLSYEQY
TRBV11-3	TRBJ2-5	ASSKRAGSGTQY
TRBV3-1	TRBJ1-4	ASTSAGNDKLF
TRBV5-1	TRBJ2-7	ASSLGDRSEQY
TRBV11-2	TRBJ2-5	ASRTGTGPSLPQY
TRBV27	TRBJ1-2	ASMTGTKGYT
TRBV20-1	TRBJ2-1	SAMRTSGYVHNEQF
TRBV5-1	TRBJ2-1	ASSSGQGAPYEQF
TRBV20-1	TRBJ1-6	SASRSHSPLH
TRBV6-5	TRBJ1-6	ASSYGGTGSYNSPLH
TRBV6-4	TRBJ1-2	ASSDRRQESNYGYT
TRBV14	TRBJ2-1	ASSLNRGLYNEQF
TRBV7-2	TRBJ2-1	ASSLIGYDEQF
TRBV5-6	TRBJ1-1	ASSRDTLDEAF
TRBV7-6	TRBJ2-3	ASSLLFSGGITDTQY
TRBV5-1	TRBJ2-5	ASSAQTGSETQY
TRBV7-6	TRBJ2-3	ASSFSSSGTDTQY
TRBV4-2	TRBJ2-5	ASGTSGVQYETQY
TRBV29-1	TRBJ1-1	SVEGGGRGPRNTEAF
TRBV5-1	TRBJ1-5	ASSQDRYQPQH
TRBV24-1	TRBJ2-1	ATSDSTRAYNEQF
TRBV20-1	TRBJ2-2	SARDGGDGELF
TRBV6-5	TRBJ1-6	ASSYGVPGGDSYNSPLH
TRBV9	TRBJ2-3	ASSVGGGVVADTQY
TRBV20-1	TRBJ2-3	SARRSPKDTQY
TRBV20-1	TRBJ2-2	SVMTGLAGRTGELF
TRBV25-1	TRBJ1-4	ASSDRGTGEKLF
TRBV12-3/TRBV12-4	TRBJ2-7	ASSFRDRAREQY
TRBV20-1	TRBJ2-2	SAQSRANTGELF
TRBV7-6	TRBJ2-1	ASSPGGGPYDEQF
TRBV20-1	TRBJ1-5	SAGSGQVNQPQH
TRBV12-3/TRBV12-4	TRBJ2-1	ASSDPPGEASYNEQF
TRBV24-1	TRBJ1-2	ATSDSPGSSLQGYT
TRBV7-2	TRBJ2-5	ASSLAPWRLQETQY
TRBV23-1	TRBJ2-7	ASSPLTGHYEQY
TRBV6-2/TRBV6-3	TRBJ1-5	ASSQPPTAYSNQPQH
TRBV29-1	TRBJ1-1	SVSWAGNTEAF
TRBV5-6	TRBJ1-5	ARGPGLLQPQH
TRBV12-3/TRBV12-4	TRBJ2-1	ASSLTPGLFQF
TRBV18	TRBJ1-1	ASSPPGDAEAF
TRBV6-1	TRBJ1-5	ASSEAEGTGGQPQH
TRBV7-9	TRBJ2-3	ASSLTMATKSTDTQY
TRBV7-9	TRBJ1-2	ASSLGGTYGYT
TRBV3-1	TRBJ1-1	ASSGQGARTEAF
TRBV7-7	TRBJ1-4	ASSSTGSPNEKLF
TRBV4-3	TRBJ2-3	ASSQDSETSGGTTDTQY